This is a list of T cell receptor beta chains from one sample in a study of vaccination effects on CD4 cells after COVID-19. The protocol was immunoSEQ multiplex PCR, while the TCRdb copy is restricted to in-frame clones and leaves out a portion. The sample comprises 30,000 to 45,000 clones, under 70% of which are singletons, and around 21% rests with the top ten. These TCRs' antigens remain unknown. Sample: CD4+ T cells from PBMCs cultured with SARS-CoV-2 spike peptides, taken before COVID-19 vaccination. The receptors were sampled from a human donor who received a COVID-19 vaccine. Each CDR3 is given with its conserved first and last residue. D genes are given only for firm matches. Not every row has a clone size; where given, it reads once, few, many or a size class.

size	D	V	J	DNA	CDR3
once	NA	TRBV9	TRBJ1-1	TGTGCCAGCAGCGTAGCGGAGGGCTTGACTGAAGCTTTCTTT	CASSVAEGLTEAFF
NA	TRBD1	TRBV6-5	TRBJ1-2	TGTGCCAGCAGTTACTCCAACAGGGGAGGGGACTATGGCTACACCTTC	CASSYSNRGGDYGYTF
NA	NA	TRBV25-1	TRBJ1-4	TGTGCCAGCAGTGGCAGGGCTGCAACTAATGAAAAACTGTTTTTT	CASSGRAATNEKLFF
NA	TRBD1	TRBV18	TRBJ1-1	TGTGCCAGCTCACCACCAAAGGGGGCTAACACTGAAGCTTTCTTT	CASSPPKGANTEAFF
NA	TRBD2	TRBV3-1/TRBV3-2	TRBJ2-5	TGTGCCGTCCGCGGGGGGTCGGGAGAGACCCAGTACTTC	CAVRGGSGETQYF
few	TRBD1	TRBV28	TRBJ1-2	TGTGCCAGCAGTACCGGGACAGCCTATGGCTACACCTTC	CASSTGTAYGYTF
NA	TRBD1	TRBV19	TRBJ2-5	TGTGCCAGTAGTATCATGGGACAGGGACAAGAGACCCAGTACTTC	CASSIMGQGQETQYF
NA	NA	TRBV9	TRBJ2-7	TGTGCCAGCAGCGTAGGGCAACCCTACGAGCAGTACTTC	CASSVGQPYEQYF
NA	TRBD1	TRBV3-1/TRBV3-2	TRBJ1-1	TGTGCCAGCAGCCAAGGGGACAGCTCTCCGGTGAACACTGAAGCTTTCTTT	CASSQGDSSPVNTEAFF
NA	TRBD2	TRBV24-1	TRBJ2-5	TGTGCCACCAGTGTTAGCGGGGCAGAGACCCAGTACTTC	CATSVSGAETQYF
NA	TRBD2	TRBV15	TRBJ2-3	TGTGCCACCAGCAGAGAAGAGCGGGAGGTAGATACGCAGTATTTT	CATSREEREVDTQYF
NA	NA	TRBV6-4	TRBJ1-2	TGTGCCAGCAGGTATCATGGTCGTACCTTC	CASRYHGRTF
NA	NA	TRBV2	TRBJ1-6	TGTGCCACCGCCCAAGGGGGGACCGTGCATTCACCCCTCCACTTT	CATAQGGTVHSPLHF
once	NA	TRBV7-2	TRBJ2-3	TGTGCCAGCAGTACCGGGACGGGGGATACGCAGTATTTT	CASSTGTGDTQYF
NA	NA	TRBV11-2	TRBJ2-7	TGTGCCAGCAGCTCTATGCGCGGGATGCCCTACGAGCAGTACTTC	CASSSMRGMPYEQYF
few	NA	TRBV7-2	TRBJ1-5	TGTGCCAGCAGCGCCGCACAGGGAGGAGGTCAGCCCCAGCATTTT	CASSAAQGGGQPQHF
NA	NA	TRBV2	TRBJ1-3	TGTGCCAGCACCCTGGGTGGTGGAAACACCATATATTTT	CASTLGGGNTIYF
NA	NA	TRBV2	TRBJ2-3	TGTGCCAGCAGTGACAACAGGGGCACAGATACGCAGTATTTT	CASSDNRGTDTQYF
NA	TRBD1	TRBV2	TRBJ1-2	TGTGCCAGCAGATGGACAGGGAACTATGGCTACACCTTC	CASRWTGNYGYTF
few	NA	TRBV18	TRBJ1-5	TGTGCCAGCTCACCACAGAGGGGCGATAATCAGCCCCAGCATTTT	CASSPQRGDNQPQHF
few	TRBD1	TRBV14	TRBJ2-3	TGTGCCAGCAGCCAGGCCTGGGACAGGGACCTCACAGATACGCAGTATTTT	CASSQAWDRDLTDTQYF
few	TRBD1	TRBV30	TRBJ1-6	TGTGCCTGGAATACGGACAGGGGATACTCACCCCTCCACTTT	CAWNTDRGYSPLHF
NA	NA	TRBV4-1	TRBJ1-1	TGCGCCAGCAGCCAAGGAGGGGCAGGGACGTCGGCTTTCTTT	CASSQGGAGTSAFF
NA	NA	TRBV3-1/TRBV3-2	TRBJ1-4	TGTGCCAGCAGCCAAGAAACAGTTTATGAAAAACTGTTTTTT	CASSQETVYEKLFF
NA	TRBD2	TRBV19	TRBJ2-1	TGTGCCAGTAGCCAGCGGGAGGAGCTGTACAATGAGCAGTTCTTC	CASSQREELYNEQFF
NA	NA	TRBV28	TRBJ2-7	TGTGCCAGCATGTCTGGGAGCGGGCGCTCCTACGAGCAGTACTTC	CASMSGSGRSYEQYF
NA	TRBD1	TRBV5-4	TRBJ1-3	TGTGCCAGCAGCCCGGAGTTGGACAGGGGTTGGGACACCATATATTTT	CASSPELDRGWDTIYF
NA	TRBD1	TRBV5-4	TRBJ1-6	TGTGCCAGCAGCGAGGGACAGCCGAATTCACCCCTCCACTTT	CASSEGQPNSPLHF
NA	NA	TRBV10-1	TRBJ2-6	TGCGCCAGCAGTGGAAGGATAAGAGCACAAAGTCGGGCCAACGTCCTGACTTTC	CASSGRIRAQSRANVLTF
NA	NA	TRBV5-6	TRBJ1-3	TGTGCCAGCAGCTACCCTCTTGGGGTTGGAGAAAACACCATATATTTT	CASSYPLGVGENTIYF
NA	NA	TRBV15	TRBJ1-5	TGTGCCACCAGCAGAGAGAACGCGGAACAGGCAATCAATCAGCCCCAGCATTTT	CATSRENAEQAINQPQHF
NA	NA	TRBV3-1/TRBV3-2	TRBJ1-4	TGTGCCAGCAGCCCCCGGTGGACTAATGAAAAACTGTTTTTT	CASSPRWTNEKLFF
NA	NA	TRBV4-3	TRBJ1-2	TGCGCCAGCAGCTTCCAACGGGGGGGGAACTATGGCTACACCTTC	CASSFQRGGNYGYTF
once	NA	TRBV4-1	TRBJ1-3	TGCGCCAGCAGCCATCCCCCCGGGGCCTCAGGAAACACCATATATTTT	CASSHPPGASGNTIYF
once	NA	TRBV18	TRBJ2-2	TGTGCCAGCTCACCGGGCACCGGGGAGCTGTTTTTT	CASSPGTGELFF
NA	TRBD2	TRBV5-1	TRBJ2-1	TGCGCCAGCAGCTTTGGGACTAGCGATCGAGAGCAGTTCTTC	CASSFGTSDREQFF
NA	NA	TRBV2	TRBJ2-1	TGTGCCAGCAGTGTGCAGGGCAGCTCCTACAATGAGCAGTTCTTC	CASSVQGSSYNEQFF
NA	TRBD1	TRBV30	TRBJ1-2	TGTGCCTGGAGGGGACAGGGGGCGCGGTCCCATGGCTACACCTTC	CAWRGQGARSHGYTF
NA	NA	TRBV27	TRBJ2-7	TGTGCCAGCAGACGGCCGGGCCTCGGGGAGCAGTACTTC	CASRRPGLGEQYF
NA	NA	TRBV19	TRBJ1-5	TGTGCCAGTAGTATTGCAGGGTTTAAACAGCCCCAGCATTTT	CASSIAGFKQPQHF
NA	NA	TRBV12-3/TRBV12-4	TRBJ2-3	TGTGCCAGCAGTTTATACACAGATACGCAGTATTTT	CASSLYTDTQYF
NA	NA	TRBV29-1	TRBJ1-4	TGCAGCGGGATGTTGGGTACCGGGGCTTTGAATGAAAAACTGTTTTTT	CSGMLGTGALNEKLFF
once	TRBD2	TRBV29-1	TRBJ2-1	TGCAGCGTTGAACTCCGCATGAGAGCGGGAGGGTATCATGAGCAGTTCTTC	CSVELRMRAGGYHEQFF
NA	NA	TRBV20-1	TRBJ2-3	TGCAGTGCTAGAGATCTAAGTACGCAGTATTTT	CSARDLSTQYF
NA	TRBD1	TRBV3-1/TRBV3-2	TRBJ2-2	TGTGCCAGCAGCCGCGGACAGGGACCGAACACCGGGGAGCTGTTTTTT	CASSRGQGPNTGELFF
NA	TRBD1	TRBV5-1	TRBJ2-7	TGCGCCAGCAGTCGAGGACAGGGCCCTTACGAGCAGTACTTC	CASSRGQGPYEQYF
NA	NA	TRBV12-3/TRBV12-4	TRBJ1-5	TGTGCCAGCAGCTCCGGATGGGGTCAGCCCCAGCATTTT	CASSSGWGQPQHF
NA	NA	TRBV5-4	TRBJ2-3	TGTGCCAGCAGCTTGGAGGTGACAGATACGCAGTATTTT	CASSLEVTDTQYF
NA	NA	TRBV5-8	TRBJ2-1	TGTGCCGGCCGACAGAAATTAATTTACAATGAGCAGTTCTTC	CAGRQKLIYNEQFF